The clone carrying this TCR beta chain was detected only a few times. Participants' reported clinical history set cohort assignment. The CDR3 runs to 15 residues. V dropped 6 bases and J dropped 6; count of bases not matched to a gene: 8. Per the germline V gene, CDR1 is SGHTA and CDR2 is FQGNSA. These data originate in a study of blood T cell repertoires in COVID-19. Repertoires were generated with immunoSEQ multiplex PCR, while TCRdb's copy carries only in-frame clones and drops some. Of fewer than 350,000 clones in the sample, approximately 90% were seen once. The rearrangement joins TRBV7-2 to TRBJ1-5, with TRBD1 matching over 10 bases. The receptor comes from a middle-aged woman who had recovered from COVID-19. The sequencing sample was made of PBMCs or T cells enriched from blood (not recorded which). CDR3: CASSLLTGGSQPQHF. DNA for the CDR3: TGTGCCAGCAGTCTATTGACAGGGGGCAGTCAGCCCCAGCATTTT.